The 28 T cell receptor beta chains below were found in one sample sequenced in a study of OX40 agonist ivuxolimab in advanced cancers. Measured with immunoSEQ multiplex PCR; TCRdb has only the in-frame clones, and not every one. The sample consists of 60,000 to 85,000 clones, roughly nine tenths of them appearing once. The source material was CD4+ or CD8+ T cells sorted from blood, sampled in a trial of the OX40 agonist ivuxolimab. These receptors were collected from an adult with an advanced solid tumor such as melanoma, head and neck, liver or kidney cancer.

V usage is TRBV2 and J usage is TRBJ1-6, with 9 bases lining up with TRBD1. CDR1 is SNHLY, CDR2 FYNNEI, per germline. This CDR3 region has 15 residues. The V segment lost 4 bases and the J segment 5 bases; nucleotides outside the gene matches: 3. CDR3 sequence: CASSGDRADNSPLHF. As DNA, the CDR3 is TGTGCCAGCAGTGGGGACAGGGCTGATAATTCACCCCTCCACTTT.

This sequence joins TRBV14 and TRBJ1-3; TRBD1 agrees at 7 bases. The CDR3 is 17 amino acids. V trimming: 3 bases; J trimming: 0 bases; junction bases outside the gene matches: 8. Germline V gene data show CDR1 as SGHDN and CDR2 as FVKESK. CDR3 sequence reads: CASSHRTGKHSGNTIYF. Here the CDR3 DNA reads TGTGCCAGCAGCCACAGGACAGGAAAACACTCTGGAAACACCATATATTTT.

This chain links TRBV5-6 with TRBJ1-5; 7 nucleotides match TRBD1. The CDR3 is 13 residues long. Looked up from germline, CDR1 is SGHDT and CDR2 is YYEEEE. Trimming took 4 bases from V and 3 from J; bases not matched to a gene: 1. Here the CDR3 DNA reads TGTGCCAGCAGCACAGGGGACAATCAGCCCCAGCATTTT. Translation gives CASSTGDNQPQHF.

The V gene is TRBV28, the J gene TRBJ2-6, with D possibly being TRBD1 or TRBD2 (5 bases each). V was trimmed by 2 bases and J by 2 bases, leaving 10 bases between them. Germline CDR1 and CDR2: MDHEN and SYDVKM. The CDR3 is 16 amino acids. As DNA, the CDR3 is TGTGCCAGCAGTTTACGGGGCTGGGCTGGGGCCAACGTCCTGACTTTC. It yields the protein CASSLRGWAGANVLTF.

This sequence joins TRBV30 and TRBJ1-1, with D perhaps TRBD1 (5 bases). Germline V gives CDR1 GTSNPN, CDR2 SVGIG (reference sequence). Trimming left V 5 bases short and J 8 bases short, with 18 bases between. This CDR3 contains 13 residues. CDR3 in DNA: TGTGCCTGGGGGCAGGGAACCACCGGGGAAGCTTTCTTT. Protein product: CAWGQGTTGEAFF.

This chain joins TRBV7-2 and TRBJ2-1, with D perhaps TRBD2 (5 bases). The CDR3 runs to 12 residues. The V and J ends lost 7 bases and 6 bases respectively, with 10 bases between them. Germline loops: CDR1 SGHTA, CDR2 FQGNSA. The CDR3 protein is CASTFGGNEQFF. CDR3 nucleotide sequence: TGTGCCAGCACCTTCGGAGGCAATGAGCAGTTCTTC.

J is TRBJ2-4 and V is TRBV5-1; 9 bases align to TRBD1. The ends lost 4 bases at V and 1 base at J; junction bases unmatched: 6. This CDR3 region has 16 residues. The germline V gene has CDR1 SGHRS and CDR2 YFSETQ. The CDR3 protein is CASSRTGERAKNIQYF. CDR3 sequence (DNA): TGCGCCAGCAGCAGGACAGGGGAAAGGGCCAAAAACATTCAGTACTTC.

This chain connects TRBV7-2 to TRBJ1-6, with D tentatively TRBD1 (6 bases). V dropped 1 base and J dropped 10 bases, with 14 bases sitting between them. The germline V gene has CDR1 SGHTA and CDR2 FQGNSA. This CDR3 has 15 residues. As DNA, the CDR3 is TGTGCCAGCAGCTTAGGTCGCAGGGGAGGGTCACCCCTCCACTTT. Translating it yields CASSLGRRGGSPLHF.

V is TRBV12-5 and J is TRBJ1-2; D gene unclear. The CDR3 has 13 amino acids. Germline loops: CDR1 LGHNT, CDR2 FRNRAP. Between the trimmed V and J ends, which lost 2 bases and 2 bases, there was a span of 6 bases. For the CDR3, the DNA is TGTGCTAGTGGTTTGTATGTCAACTATGGCTACACCTTC. Its protein product is CASGLYVNYGYTF.

The chain uses TRBV19 and TRBJ2-3; TRBD2 matches 10 bases. Germline V CDR1 and CDR2: LNHDA, SQIVND (reference sequence). The CDR3 covers 14 residues. V was clipped by 7 bases and J by 4 bases; unmatched bases: 5. This chain's CDR3 is CASTAGTSADTQYF. The DNA for the CDR3 is TGTGCCAGTACCGCGGGGACTAGCGCAGATACGCAGTATTTT.

The rearrangement links TRBV2 to TRBJ2-1, with D possibly being TRBD1 or TRBD2 (5 bases each). CDR3 length: 12 amino acids. V was pared by 0 bases and J by 15 bases, with 12 bases between. CDR1 SNHLY and CDR2 FYNNEI come from the germline V gene. CDR3 in amino acids: CASSEAHRGGFF. CDR3 nucleotide sequence: TGTGCCAGCAGTGAAGCCCACCGGGGCGGGTTCTTC.

Turning to this clone: Within the sample, other DNA sequences also encode this same CDR3. This chain links TRBV7-9 with TRBJ1-2; D might be TRBD1 (5 bases). The germline V and J ends were trimmed by 0 bases and 8 bases, with 10 bases remaining between them. CDR3 length equals 13 residues. Germline V gene data show CDR1 as SEHNR and CDR2 as FQNEAQ (reference sequence). DNA of the CDR3: TGTGCCAGCAGCTTAGCCGGTGGGGCCGGCTACACCTTC. This codes for CASSLAGGAGYTF.

The table lists this clone with a few counts. This chain links TRBV29-1 with TRBJ1-2; D unclear. V dropped 4 bases and J dropped 0 bases, with 12 bases sitting between them. The V gene's germline CDR1 is SQVTM and CDR2 ANQGSEA. The CDR3 covers 14 residues. The DNA for the CDR3 is TGCAGCGTTGCCGCGACGCCGGCTAACTATGGCTACACCTTC. It translates to CSVAATPANYGYTF.

The chain carries TRBV2 and TRBJ1-1; tentatively, D is TRBD1 (5 bases). The ends were cut back, 7 bases at V and 5 bases at J, with 14 bases in the middle. The germline gives CDR1 SNHLY, CDR2 FYNNEI. This CDR3 contains 13 residues. CDR3 bases: TGTGCCAGCATCGAGCAGGGAGTGACTGAAGCTTTCTTT. This codes for CASIEQGVTEAFF.

The V gene is TRBV5-4, the J gene TRBJ2-5; TRBD2 is a possible D gene (7 bases). The CDR3 is made up of 16 amino acids. V was trimmed by 5 bases and J by 4 bases, leaving 21 bases between them. The V gene's germline CDR1 is SGHNT and CDR2 YYREEE (reference sequence). CDR3 loop: CASSRQAAGVGETQYF. The CDR3 DNA sequence: TGTGCCAGCAGTCGACAGGCCGCGGGGGTTGGAGAGACCCAGTACTTC.

The CDR3 DNA follows: TGTGCCAGTAGTATTTTCCCGGGTGAGGGAACTGAAGCTTTCTTT. Protein: CASSIFPGEGTEAFF. This chain uses TRBV19 with TRBJ1-1; no reliable D call. Trimming took off 3 bases at V and 5 bases at J, with 16 bases between the two ends. The CDR3 has 15 amino acids. Germline-derived CDR1 and CDR2 are LNHDA and SQIVND (reference sequence). Based on the CDR3 plus reference TRBV19 and TRBJ1-1, the full variable domain is DGGITQSPKYLFRKEGQNVTLSCEQNLNHDAMYWYRQDPGQGLRLIYYSQIVNDFQKGDIAEGYSVSREKKESFPLTVTSAQKNPTAFYLCASSIFPGEGTEAFFGQGTRLTVV.

This clone was recorded a few times. The V gene is TRBV6-5, the J gene TRBJ2-3; D may be TRBD2 (6 bases). Trimming removed 2 bases from V and 2 bases from J, with 8 bases in between. There are 14 residues in the CDR3. The germline gives CDR1 MNHEY, CDR2 SVGAGI. The CDR3 reads CASSYAGITDTQYF. In DNA, the CDR3 is TGTGCCAGCAGTTACGCGGGGATCACAGATACGCAGTATTTT.

This clone was seen a few times. The J gene is TRBJ2-7, the V gene TRBV10-1; TRBD1 or TRBD2 may be the D gene (5 bases each). This CDR3 comprises 14 residues. Germline values: CDR1 WNHNN, CDR2 SYGVQD (reference sequence). The ends were cut back, 4 bases at V and 5 bases at J, with 15 bases in the middle. CDR3 DNA sequence: TGCGCCAGCAGTGTTTGGCAGGGAGTCAACGAGCAGTACTTC. This gives the protein CASSVWQGVNEQYF.

The chain has TRBV5-6 and TRBJ1-2; 8 nucleotides agree with TRBD1. The CDR3 consists of 12 residues. CDR1 is SGHDT and CDR2 is YYEEEE in the germline V gene. Trimming at V came to 4 bases and at J to 7 bases, leaving 3 bases not matched to a gene. The CDR3 DNA is TGTGCCAGCAGCCCAGGGGGCCCTGGCTACACCTTC. Protein sequence: CASSPGGPGYTF.

V is TRBV19 and J is TRBJ2-1, with unresolved D. Germline assignment: CDR1 LNHDA and CDR2 SQIVND (reference sequence). Trimming took 3 bases from V and 9 from J, leaving 12 bases between them. The CDR3 totals 13 residues. CDR3 sequence: CASSIRASSEQFF. For the CDR3, the DNA is TGTGCCAGTAGTATCCGGGCCTCGAGTGAGCAGTTCTTC.

This clone was seen a single time. The chain employs TRBV5-6 and TRBJ1-2, with TRBD1 matching 8 bases. With V trimmed by 5 bases and J by 3 bases, 6 bases remained unmatched. The CDR3 length is 14 residues. The germline CDR1 and CDR2 sequences are SGHDT and YYEEEE. The CDR3 DNA reads TGTGCCAGCAGGTGGGGACAGGACTACTATGGCTACACCTTC. This codes for CASRWGQDYYGYTF.

This chain connects TRBV5-1 to TRBJ1-1; 7 bases agree with TRBD1. Trimming cost V 0 bases and J 6 bases; bases outside gene matches: 2. The germline gives CDR1 SGHRS, CDR2 YFSETQ. This CDR3 is built from 13 residues. The CDR3 sequence: CASSLADRAEAFF. For the CDR3, the DNA is TGCGCCAGCAGCTTGGCCGACAGGGCTGAAGCTTTCTTT.

The chain combines TRBV28 with TRBJ1-4; D is ambiguous. Germline-derived CDR1 and CDR2 are MDHEN and SYDVKM. The V end was cut by 2 bases, the J end by 0 bases, with 7 bases between. This CDR3 is built from 15 residues. The CDR3 DNA reads TGTGCCAGCAGTTTACAGGTTGCAACTAATGAAAAACTGTTTTTT. Its translation is CASSLQVATNEKLFF.

The V call is TRBV5-6, the J call TRBJ2-5; a weak D match, TRBD1 (6 bases). Trimming stripped 4 bases from V and 1 base from J, with 11 bases between. The CDR3 length is 14 residues. The germline CDR1 and CDR2 sequences are SGHDT and YYEEEE. This CDR3 is CASSGTGSQETQYF. CDR3 DNA sequence: TGTGCCAGCAGCGGTACAGGGTCCCAAGAGACCCAGTACTTC.

The V gene is TRBV19, the J gene TRBJ1-5; 8 bases line up with TRBD1. The V gene end was trimmed by 7 bases and the J gene end by 5 bases; junction bases not matched to a gene: 13. Germline lookup yields CDR1 LNHDA and CDR2 SQIVND (reference sequence). The CDR3 is 16 amino acids. The CDR3 region has the DNA TGTGCCAGTACCCCACGGACAGGGTTGGTTTATCAGCCCCAGCATTTT. Protein: CASTPRTGLVYQPQHF.

The J gene is TRBJ1-6, the V gene TRBV6-4, with no clear D. Germline CDR1 is MRHNA and CDR2 is SNTAGT. V lost 3 bases, J lost 8 bases, and 11 bases lay in between. The CDR3 consists of 14 residues. The CDR3 reads CASSEDGFYSPLHF. The CDR3 DNA sequence: TGTGCCAGCAGTGAGGACGGATTCTATTCACCCCTCCACTTT.

J is TRBJ2-7 and V is TRBV7-2, with a tentative D call TRBD2 (5 bases). Trimming removed 5 bases at V and 2 bases at J, with 13 bases between. CDR1 and CDR2 (germline): SGHTA, FQGNSA. This CDR3 has 14 amino acids. The CDR3: CASSPEVRTYEQYF. The CDR3 DNA is TGTGCCAGCAGCCCGGAGGTCAGAACCTACGAGCAGTACTTC.

This chain uses TRBV6-1 with TRBJ1-1; perhaps TRBD1 as D (5 bases). The CDR3 has 13 residues. Germline V CDR1 and CDR2: MNHNS, SASEGT. The V end lost 4 bases, the J end lost 3 bases, and 9 bases lay between the germline ends. The CDR3 loop is CASSGAGYTEAFF. For the CDR3, the DNA is TGTGCCAGCAGTGGAGCAGGGTACACTGAAGCTTTCTTT.